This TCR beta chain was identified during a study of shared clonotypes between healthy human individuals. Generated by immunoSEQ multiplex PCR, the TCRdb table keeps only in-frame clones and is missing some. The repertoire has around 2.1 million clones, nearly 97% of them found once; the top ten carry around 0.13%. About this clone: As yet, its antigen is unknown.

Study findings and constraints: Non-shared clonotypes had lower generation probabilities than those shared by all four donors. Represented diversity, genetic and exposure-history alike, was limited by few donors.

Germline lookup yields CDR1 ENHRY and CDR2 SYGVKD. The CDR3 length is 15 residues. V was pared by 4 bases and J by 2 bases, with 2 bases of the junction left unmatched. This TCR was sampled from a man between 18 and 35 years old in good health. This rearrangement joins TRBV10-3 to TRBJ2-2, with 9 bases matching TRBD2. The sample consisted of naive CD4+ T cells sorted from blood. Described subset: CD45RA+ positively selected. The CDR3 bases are TGTGCCATCAGTGGGACTAGCGCCAACACCGGGGAGCTGTTTTTT. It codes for CAISGTSANTGELFF.